Each of the 8 T cell receptor beta chains below was sequenced from the same sample in a study of CD8 T cells in Susac syndrome. An amount of RNA that ranged from roughly 0.45 to 1 ug was reverse transcribed with random hexamers. TCRdb re-called the immunoSEQ multiplex PCR reads through MiXCR, storing one row per CDR3 protein. The table has some 300,000 distinct CDR3 sequences, roughly 85% seen once; the top ten hold 0.21%. Sequencing was performed on CD8+ T cells from PBMCs. These TCRs come from a human donor with multiple sclerosis.

This clonotype was found a few times. This chain connects TRBV19 to TRBJ1-1; no reliable D call. The germline V and J ends were trimmed by 1 base and 5 bases, with 8 bases remaining between them. This CDR3 region has 13 residues. Germline V CDR1 and CDR2: LNHDA, SQIVND (reference sequence). This CDR3 reads CASSIGARTEAFF. CDR3 bases: TGTGCCAGTAGTATAGGGGCTCGGACTGAAGCTTTCTTT. The variable domain in full, with the rest retrieved from reference TRBV19 and TRBJ1-1, is DGGITQSPKYLFRKEGQNVTLSCEQNLNHDAMYWYRQDPGQGLRLIYYSQIVNDFQKGDIAEGYSVSREKKESFPLTVTSAQKNPTAFYLCASSIGARTEAFFGQGTRLTVV.

This clonotype showed up just once. The rearrangement links TRBV7-8 to TRBJ1-1; 9 bases align to TRBD1. The J segment lost 1 base and the V segment lost 5 bases, leaving 8 bases of the junction unmatched. Germline lookup yields CDR1 SGHVS and CDR2 FQNEAQ. This CDR3 is 16 amino acids long. The CDR3 here is CASSLRRDRANTEAFF. CDR3 coding DNA: TGTGCCAGCAGCCTACGTCGGGACAGGGCGAACACTGAAGCTTTCTTT.

The chain links TRBV28 to TRBJ2-1; D gene ambiguous. Germline V CDR1 and CDR2: MDHEN, SYDVKM. V lost 8 bases and J lost 0, with 14 bases in between. The CDR3 covers 15 residues. The CDR3 coding sequence is TGTGCCAGCGGGCCTTTTGAGAGCTCCTACAATGAGCAGTTCTTC. This codes for CASGPFESSYNEQFF. Supplemented by reference TRBV28 and TRBJ2-1, the full variable domain reads DVKVTQSSRYLVKRTGEKVFLECVQDMDHENMFWYRQDPGLGLRLIYFSYDVKMKEKGDIPEGYSVSREKKERFSLILESASTNQTSMYLCASGPFESSYNEQFFGPGTRLTVL.

The chain employs TRBV7-3 and TRBJ1-1; possible D gene TRBD1, 6 bases. The CDR3 contains 14 residues. Trimming removed 5 bases from V and 1 base from J, with 11 bases in between. The germline gives CDR1 SGHTA, CDR2 FQGTGA. For the CDR3, the DNA is TGTGCCAGCAGCCAGACAGGCTCGAACACTGAAGCTTTCTTT. This codes for CASSQTGSNTEAFF. The full variable domain, with the rest looked up from reference TRBV7-3 and TRBJ1-1, is GAGVSQTPSNKVTEKGKYVELRCDPISGHTALYWYRQSLGQGPEFLIYFQGTGAADDSGLPNDRFFAVRPEGSVSTLKIQRTERGDSAVYLCASSQTGSNTEAFFGQGTRLTVV.

The sample holds one count of this clonotype. CDR3: CASSPPGRSPIYF. Written as DNA, the CDR3 is TGTGCCAGCAGCCCCCCTGGGCGTTCTCCCATATATTTT. The chain is built from TRBV28 and TRBJ1-3; D remains ambiguous. This CDR3 region has 13 residues. The germline V gene has CDR1 MDHEN and CDR2 SYDVKM. The V end was cut by 6 bases, the J end by 11 bases, with 17 bases between.

The rearrangement uses TRBV3-1 and TRBJ2-1; TRBD1 is a possible D gene (5 bases). Germline V CDR1 and CDR2: LGHDT, YNNKEL (reference sequence). The CDR3 length is 13 residues. V lost 1 base to trimming and J lost 8 bases, with 9 bases between them. CDR3 residues: CASSQGRAYEQFF. Here the CDR3 DNA reads TGTGCCAGCAGCCAAGGCAGGGCCTATGAGCAGTTCTTC.

The J gene is TRBJ2-3, the V gene TRBV28, with D perhaps TRBD1 (5 bases). Trimming took 8 bases from V and 1 from J, leaving 13 bases between them. Germline values: CDR1 MDHEN, CDR2 SYDVKM. The CDR3 consists of 14 residues. The chain's CDR3 is CASGKDMGTDTQYF. DNA of the CDR3: TGTGCCAGCGGTAAGGACATGGGCACAGATACGCAGTATTTT.

CDR3 coding DNA: TGTGCCAGCAGTTACGAAACTAGCGGGAGGGCTGGCGAGCAGTTCTTC. This gives the protein CASSYETSGRAGEQFF. J is TRBJ2-1 and V is TRBV6-2 or TRBV6-3; 13 nucleotides agree with TRBD2. J was trimmed by 10 bases and V by 2 bases; bases with no gene match: 8. The CDR3 extends over 16 amino acids. CDR1 and CDR2 (germline): MNHEY, SVGEGT.